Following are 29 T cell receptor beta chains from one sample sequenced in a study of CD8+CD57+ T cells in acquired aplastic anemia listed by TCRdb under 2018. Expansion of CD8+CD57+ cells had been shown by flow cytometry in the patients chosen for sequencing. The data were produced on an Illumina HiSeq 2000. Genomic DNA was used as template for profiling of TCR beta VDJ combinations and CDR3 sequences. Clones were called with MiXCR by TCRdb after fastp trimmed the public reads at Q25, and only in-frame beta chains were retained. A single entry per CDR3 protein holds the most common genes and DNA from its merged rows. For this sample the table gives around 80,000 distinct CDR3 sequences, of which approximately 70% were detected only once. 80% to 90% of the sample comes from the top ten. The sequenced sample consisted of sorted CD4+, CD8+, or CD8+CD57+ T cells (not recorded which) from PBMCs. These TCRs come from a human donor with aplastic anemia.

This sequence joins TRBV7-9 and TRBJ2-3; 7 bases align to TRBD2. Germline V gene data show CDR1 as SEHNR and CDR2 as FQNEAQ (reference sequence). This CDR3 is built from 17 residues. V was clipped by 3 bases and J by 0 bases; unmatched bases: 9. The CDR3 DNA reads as TGTGCCAGCAGCTTGATACTAGCGTTGATTAGCACAGATACGCAGTATTTT. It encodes CASSLILALISTDTQYF. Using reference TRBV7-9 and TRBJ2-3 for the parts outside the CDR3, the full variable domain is DTGVSQNPRHKITKRGQNVTFRCDPISEHNRLYWYRQTLGQGPEFLTYFQNEAQLEKSRLLSDRFSAERPKGSFSTLEIQRTEQGDSAMYLCASSLILALISTDTQYFGPGTRLTVL.

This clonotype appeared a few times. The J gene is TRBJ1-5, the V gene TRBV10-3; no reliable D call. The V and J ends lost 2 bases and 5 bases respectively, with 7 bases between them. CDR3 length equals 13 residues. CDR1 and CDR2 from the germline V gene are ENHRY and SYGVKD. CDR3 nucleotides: TGTGCCATCAGTGAGACCAAGGATCAGCCCCAGCATTTT. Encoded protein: CAISETKDQPQHF.

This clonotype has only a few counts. CDR3: CASSQVTGEGEKLFF. The CDR3 DNA follows: TGCGCCAGCAGCCAAGTGACAGGGGAAGGCGAAAAACTGTTTTTT. V gene TRBV4-1 combines with J gene TRBJ1-4; 8 bases are a match to TRBD1. With V trimmed by 1 base and J by 8 bases, 6 bases remained unmatched. Germline V gene lookup returns CDR1 MGHRA and CDR2 YSYEKL. The CDR3 length is 15 residues.

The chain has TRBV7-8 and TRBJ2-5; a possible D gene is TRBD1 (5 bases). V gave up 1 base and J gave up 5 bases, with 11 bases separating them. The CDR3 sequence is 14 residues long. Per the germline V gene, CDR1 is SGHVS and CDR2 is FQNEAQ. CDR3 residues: CASSLGQQGETQYF. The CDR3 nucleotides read TGTGCCAGCAGCTTAGGACAGCAGGGTGAGACCCAGTACTTC.

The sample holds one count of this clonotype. The CDR3 protein is CAISSGGSQETQYF. The CDR3 region has the DNA TGTGCCATCTCGTCGGGCGGGAGTCAAGAGACCCAGTACTTC. The rearrangement links TRBV10-3 to TRBJ2-5; 7 bases are a match to TRBD2. Per germline, CDR1 ENHRY and CDR2 SYGVKD. V lost 8 bases, J lost 2 bases, and 8 bases stayed unmatched. The CDR3 is 14 residues long.

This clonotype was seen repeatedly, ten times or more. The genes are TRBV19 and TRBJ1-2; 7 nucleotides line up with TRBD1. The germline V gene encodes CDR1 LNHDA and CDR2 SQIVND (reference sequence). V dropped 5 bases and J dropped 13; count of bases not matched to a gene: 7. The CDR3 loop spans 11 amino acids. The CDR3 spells CASSDQTGLTF. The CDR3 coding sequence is TGTGCCAGTAGTGACCAGACAGGGCTCACCTTC. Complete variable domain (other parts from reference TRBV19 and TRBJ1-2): DGGITQSPKYLFRKEGQNVTLSCEQNLNHDAMYWYRQDPGQGLRLIYYSQIVNDFQKGDIAEGYSVSREKKESFPLTVTSAQKNPTAFYLCASSDQTGLTFGSGTRLTVV.

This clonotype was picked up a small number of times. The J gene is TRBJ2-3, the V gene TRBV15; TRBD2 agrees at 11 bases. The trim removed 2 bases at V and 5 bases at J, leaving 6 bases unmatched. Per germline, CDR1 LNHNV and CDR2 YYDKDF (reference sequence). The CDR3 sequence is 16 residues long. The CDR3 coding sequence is TGTGCCACCAGCAGACTTACTAGCGGGAGAGAAGATACGCAGTATTTT. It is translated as CATSRLTSGREDTQYF.

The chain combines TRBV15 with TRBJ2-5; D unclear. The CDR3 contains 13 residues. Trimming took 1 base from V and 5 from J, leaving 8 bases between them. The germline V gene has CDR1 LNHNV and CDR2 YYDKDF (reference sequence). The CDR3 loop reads CATSRAYLETQYF. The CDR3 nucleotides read TGTGCCACCAGCAGAGCTTATTTGGAGACCCAGTACTTC.

The CDR3 nucleotides are TGTGCCACCGCCCCACCGGACACTGAAGCTTTCTTT. Residues: CATAPPDTEAFF. V is TRBV7-9 and J is TRBJ1-1, with D hard to call. The CDR3 consists of 12 residues. Germline loops: CDR1 SEHNR, CDR2 FQNEAQ (reference sequence). Trimming took off 10 bases at V and 3 bases at J, with 12 bases between the two ends.

In nucleotides, the CDR3 is TGTGCCAGCAGCGTAGGACAGGCCTCCTATAATTCACCCCTCCACTTT. Translated: CASSVGQASYNSPLHF. V gene TRBV9 combines with J gene TRBJ1-6; tentative D call: TRBD1 (6 bases). Looked up from germline, CDR1 is SGDLS and CDR2 is YYNGEE. CDR3 length equals 16 residues. V lost 0 bases and J lost 0, with 7 bases in between.

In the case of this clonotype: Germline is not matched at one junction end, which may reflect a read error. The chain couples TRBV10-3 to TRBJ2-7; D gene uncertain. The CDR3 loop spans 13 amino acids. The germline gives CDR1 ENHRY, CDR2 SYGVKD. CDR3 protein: CASSYSRSYEQYF. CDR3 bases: TGTGCCAGCAGTTACTCTCGCTCCTACGAGCAGTACTTC.

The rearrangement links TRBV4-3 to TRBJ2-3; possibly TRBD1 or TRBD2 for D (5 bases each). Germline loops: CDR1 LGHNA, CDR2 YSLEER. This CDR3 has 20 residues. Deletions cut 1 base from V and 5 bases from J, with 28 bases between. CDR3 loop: CASSQATVMGLGTLEDTQYF. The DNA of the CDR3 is TGCGCCAGCAGCCAAGCCACGGTGATGGGCCTTGGGACCCTTGAAGATACGCAGTATTTT.

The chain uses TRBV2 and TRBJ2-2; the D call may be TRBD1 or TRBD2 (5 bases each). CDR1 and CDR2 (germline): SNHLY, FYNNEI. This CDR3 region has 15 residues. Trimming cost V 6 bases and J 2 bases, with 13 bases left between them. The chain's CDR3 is CASRRRDGNTGELFF. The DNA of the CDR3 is TGTGCCAGCAGACGAAGGGACGGAAACACCGGGGAGCTGTTTTTT.

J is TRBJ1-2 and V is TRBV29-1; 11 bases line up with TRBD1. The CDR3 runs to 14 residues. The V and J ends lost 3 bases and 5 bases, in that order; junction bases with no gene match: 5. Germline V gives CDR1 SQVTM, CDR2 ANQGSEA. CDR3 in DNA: TGCAGCGTTGAGCGGGGGACAGGGGGATATGGCTACACCTTC. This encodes CSVERGTGGYGYTF.

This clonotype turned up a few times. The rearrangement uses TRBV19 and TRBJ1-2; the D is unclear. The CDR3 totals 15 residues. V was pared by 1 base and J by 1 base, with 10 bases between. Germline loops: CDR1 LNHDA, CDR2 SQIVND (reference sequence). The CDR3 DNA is TGTGCCAGTAGTATAGGCAATAGGGATAACTATGGCTACACCTTC. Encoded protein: CASSIGNRDNYGYTF. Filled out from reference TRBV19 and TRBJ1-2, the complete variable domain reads DGGITQSPKYLFRKEGQNVTLSCEQNLNHDAMYWYRQDPGQGLRLIYYSQIVNDFQKGDIAEGYSVSREKKESFPLTVTSAQKNPTAFYLCASSIGNRDNYGYTFGSGTRLTVV.

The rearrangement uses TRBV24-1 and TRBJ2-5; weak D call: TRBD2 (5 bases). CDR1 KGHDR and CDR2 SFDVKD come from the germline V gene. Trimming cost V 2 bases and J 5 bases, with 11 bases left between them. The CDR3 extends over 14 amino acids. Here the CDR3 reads CATSDWGWEETQYF. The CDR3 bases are TGTGCCACCAGTGATTGGGGTTGGGAGGAGACCCAGTACTTC.

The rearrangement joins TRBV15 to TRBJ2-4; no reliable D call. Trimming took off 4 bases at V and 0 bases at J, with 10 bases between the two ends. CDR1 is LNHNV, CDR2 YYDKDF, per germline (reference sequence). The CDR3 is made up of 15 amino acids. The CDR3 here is CATSTMDIAKNIQYF. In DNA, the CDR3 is TGTGCCACCAGCACAATGGATATAGCCAAAAACATTCAGTACTTC.

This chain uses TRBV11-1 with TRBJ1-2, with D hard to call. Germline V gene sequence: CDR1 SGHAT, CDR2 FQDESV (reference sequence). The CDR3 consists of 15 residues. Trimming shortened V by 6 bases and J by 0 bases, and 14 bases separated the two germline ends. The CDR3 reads CASSSWGGTNYGYTF. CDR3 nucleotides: TGTGCCAGCAGTTCCTGGGGAGGGACTAACTATGGCTACACCTTC.

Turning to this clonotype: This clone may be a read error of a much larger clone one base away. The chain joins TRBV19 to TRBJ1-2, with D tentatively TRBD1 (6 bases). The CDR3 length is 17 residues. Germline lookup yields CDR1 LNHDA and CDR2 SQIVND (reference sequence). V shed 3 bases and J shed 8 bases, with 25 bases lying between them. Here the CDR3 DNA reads TGTGCCAGTAGTATTACGTTAGGATACACTCTGGACAGCGGCTACACCTTC. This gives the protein CASSITLGYTLDSGYTF.

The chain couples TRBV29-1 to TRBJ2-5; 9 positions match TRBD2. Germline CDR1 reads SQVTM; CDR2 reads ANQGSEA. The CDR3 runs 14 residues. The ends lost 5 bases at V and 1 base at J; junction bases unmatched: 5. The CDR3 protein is CSVKVLAGQETQYF. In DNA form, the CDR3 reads TGCAGCGTTAAAGTACTAGCGGGCCAAGAGACCCAGTACTTC.

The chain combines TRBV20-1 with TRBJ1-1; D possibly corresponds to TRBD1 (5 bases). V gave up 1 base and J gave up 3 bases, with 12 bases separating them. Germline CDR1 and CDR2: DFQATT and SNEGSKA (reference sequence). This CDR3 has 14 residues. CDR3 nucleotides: TGCAGTGCTAGAGTTTTCAGGGTTGACACTGAAGCTTTCTTT. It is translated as CSARVFRVDTEAFF.

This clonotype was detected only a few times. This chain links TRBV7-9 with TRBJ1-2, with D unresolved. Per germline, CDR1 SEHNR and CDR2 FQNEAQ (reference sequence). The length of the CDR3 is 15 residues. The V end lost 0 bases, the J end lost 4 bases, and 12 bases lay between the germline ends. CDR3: CASSLAGSGSYGYTF. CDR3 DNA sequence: TGTGCCAGCAGCTTAGCAGGGAGTGGCTCCTATGGCTACACCTTC.

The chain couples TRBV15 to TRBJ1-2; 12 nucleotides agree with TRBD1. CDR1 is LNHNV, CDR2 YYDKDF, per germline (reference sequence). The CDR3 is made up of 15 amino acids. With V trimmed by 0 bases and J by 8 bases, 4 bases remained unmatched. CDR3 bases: TGTGCCACCAGCAGAGAGGGACAGGGGGCGGGCGGCTACACCTTC. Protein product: CATSREGQGAGGYTF.

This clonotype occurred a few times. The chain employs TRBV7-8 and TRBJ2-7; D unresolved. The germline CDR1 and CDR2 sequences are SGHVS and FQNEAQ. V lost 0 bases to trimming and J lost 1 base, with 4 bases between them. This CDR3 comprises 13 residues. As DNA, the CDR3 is TGTGCCAGCAGCTTAGCGGGGTCCTACGAGCAGTACTTC. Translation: CASSLAGSYEQYF. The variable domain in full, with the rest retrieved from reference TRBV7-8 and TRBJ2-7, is GAGVSQSPRYKVAKRGQDVALRCDPISGHVSLFWYQQALGQGPEFLTYFQNEAQLDKSGLPSDRFFAERPEGSVSTLKIQRTQQEDSAVYLCASSLAGSYEQYFGPGTRLTVT.

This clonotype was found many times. The CDR3 loop reads CASSLVSDQETQYF. The CDR3 DNA reads TGCGCCAGCAGCTTGGTGTCAGACCAAGAGACCCAGTACTTC. This rearrangement joins TRBV5-1 to TRBJ2-5; D is undetermined. With 0 bases removed from V and 0 bases from J, the gap between germline ends came to 6 bases. From germline, CDR1 is SGHRS and CDR2 YFSETQ. The CDR3 runs to 14 residues.

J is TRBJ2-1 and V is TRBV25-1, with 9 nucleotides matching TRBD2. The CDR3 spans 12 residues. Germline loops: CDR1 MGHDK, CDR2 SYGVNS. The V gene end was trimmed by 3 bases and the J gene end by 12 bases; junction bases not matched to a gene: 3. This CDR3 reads CASSDGGRGQFF. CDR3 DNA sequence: TGTGCCAGCAGTGACGGCGGGAGGGGGCAGTTCTTC. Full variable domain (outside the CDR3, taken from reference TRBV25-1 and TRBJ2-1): EADIYQTPRYLVIGTGKKITLECSQTMGHDKMYWYQQDPGMELHLIHYSYGVNSTEKGDLSSESTVSRIRTEHFPLTLESARPSHTSQYLCASSDGGRGQFFGPGTRLTVL.

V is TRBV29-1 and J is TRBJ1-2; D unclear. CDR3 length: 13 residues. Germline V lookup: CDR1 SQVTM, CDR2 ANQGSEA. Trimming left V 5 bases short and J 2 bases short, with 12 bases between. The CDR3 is CSVQSGSNYGYTF. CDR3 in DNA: TGCAGCGTTCAATCCGGGTCAAACTATGGCTACACCTTC.

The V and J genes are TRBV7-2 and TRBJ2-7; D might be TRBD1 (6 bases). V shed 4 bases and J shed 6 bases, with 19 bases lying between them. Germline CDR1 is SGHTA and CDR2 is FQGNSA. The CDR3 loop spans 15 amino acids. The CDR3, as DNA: TGTGCCAGCAGCTCAAAACAGGGTTCTTACTCCGAGCAGTACTTC. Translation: CASSSKQGSYSEQYF.

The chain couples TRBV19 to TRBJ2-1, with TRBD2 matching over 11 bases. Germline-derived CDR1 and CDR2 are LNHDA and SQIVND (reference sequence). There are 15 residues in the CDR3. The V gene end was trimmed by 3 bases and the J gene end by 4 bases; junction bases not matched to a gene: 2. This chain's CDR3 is CASSIRTSGYNEQFF. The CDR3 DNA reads TGTGCCAGTAGTATCAGGACTAGCGGGTACAATGAGCAGTTCTTC. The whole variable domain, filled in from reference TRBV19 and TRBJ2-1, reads DGGITQSPKYLFRKEGQNVTLSCEQNLNHDAMYWYRQDPGQGLRLIYYSQIVNDFQKGDIAEGYSVSREKKESFPLTVTSAQKNPTAFYLCASSIRTSGYNEQFFGPGTRLTVL.